This T cell receptor beta chain was observed in a study of T cells after yellow fever vaccination. Overall study results and limits: Some clonotypes, a small share, were shared between CD4 and CD8 compartments.

This clonotype was observed a few times. The antigen remains undetermined. CDR3 length: 13 amino acids. Trimming cost V 5 bases and J 9 bases, with 11 bases left between them. Germline V lookup: CDR1 MGHDK, CDR2 SYGVNS. TCRdb processed the 5' RACE reads anew with MiXCR; each CDR3 protein has one entry. The profile shows over 250,000 distinct CDR3 sequences, approximately 4% of them singletons. The TCR originated in a young man who received the YFV17D yellow fever vaccine. The material was PBMCs, obtained 5 days after the yellow fever booster vaccination. The chain couples TRBV25-1 to TRBJ1-6; maybe TRBD1 (6 bases). As DNA, the CDR3 is TGTGCCAGCAGTTACAGGGACGGTTCACCCCTCCACTTT. It yields the protein CASSYRDGSPLHF.